The text below deals with one TCR beta chain. CDR3 length: 22 amino acids. From germline, CDR1 is KGHSH and CDR2 LQKENI. V was cut by 3 bases and J by 3 bases, with 36 bases left in between. Sequenced by immunoSEQ multiplex PCR; TCRdb stores in-frame clones only, minus some. The sample has 80,000 or so clones, roughly 96% seen once. This entry is derived from a study of cytomegalovirus exposure and HLA in healthy donors. The chain couples TRBV18 to TRBJ2-7, with D possibly matching TRBD2 (7 bases). The specimen sequenced was PBMCs. The sequence was collected from a young woman in good health and CMV-seronegative. CDR3 amino acids: CASSPRPHQTGPLAEPFYEQYF. DNA of the CDR3: TGTGCCAGCTCACCTAGACCGCATCAGACAGGACCTCTAGCGGAGCCTTTCTACGAGCAGTACTTC.